Shown below are 9 T cell receptor beta chains from a single sample sequenced in a study of T cells after yellow fever vaccination. TCRdb re-derived calls from the 5' RACE reads in MiXCR, one entry per CDR3 protein. The table includes roughly 45,000 distinct CDR3 sequences, about 7% detected once. The material was CD8+ T cells not binding an NS4B(214-222) dextramer, sorted from PBMCs, obtained 45 days after the yellow fever booster vaccination. Receptors originate from a man aged 25 to 40 who received the YFV17D yellow fever vaccine.

Ten or more counts support this clonotype. The V call is TRBV20-1, the J call TRBJ2-1, with TRBD2 identical over 10 bases. The CDR3 is made up of 17 amino acids. The ends lost 0 bases at V and 3 bases at J; junction bases unmatched: 8. In germline, CDR1 is DFQATT, CDR2 SNEGSKA (reference sequence). The DNA of the CDR3 is TGCAGTGCTAGAGATAGTCTAGCGGGAGAGTTCTACAATGAGCAGTTCTTC. Residues: CSARDSLAGEFYNEQFF.

This clonotype was recorded many times. The V gene is TRBV5-1, the J gene TRBJ2-1, with 7 nucleotides matching TRBD1. This CDR3 contains 13 residues. The V and J ends lost 1 base and 8 bases, in that order; junction bases with no gene match: 3. Per the germline V gene, CDR1 is SGHRS and CDR2 is YFSETQ. This chain's CDR3 is CASSLIGGHEQFF. CDR3 in DNA: TGCGCCAGCAGCTTGATAGGGGGCCATGAGCAGTTCTTC. The entire variable domain, with the rest obtained from reference TRBV5-1 and TRBJ2-1, is as follows: KAGVTQTPRYLIKTRGQQVTLSCSPISGHRSVSWYQQTPGQGLQFLFEYFSETQRNKGNFPGRFSGRQFSNSRSEMNVSTLELGDSALYLCASSLIGGHEQFFGPGTRLTVL.

This clonotype is labeled as medium-sized. V and J are TRBV28 and TRBJ1-4; TRBD1 aligns across 8 bases. This CDR3 is 15 amino acids long. J was trimmed by 3 bases and V by 4 bases; bases with no gene match: 4. Per the germline V gene, CDR1 is MDHEN and CDR2 is SYDVKM. The CDR3 sequence: CASSSGTGPNEKLFF. In DNA form, the CDR3 reads TGTGCCAGCAGTTCCGGGACAGGCCCTAATGAAAAACTGTTTTTT.

This clonotype showed up many times. V usage is TRBV18 and J usage is TRBJ2-1; TRBD1 aligns across 9 bases. Germline loops: CDR1 KGHSH, CDR2 LQKENI. The CDR3 contains 16 residues. With 6 bases clipped from V and 4 bases from J, the junction kept 10 bases outside the gene matches. CDR3 protein: CASSPGQGSVYNEQFF. The CDR3 region has the DNA TGTGCCAGCTCCCCGGGACAGGGCTCCGTTTACAATGAGCAGTTCTTC.

This clonotype was found many times. The chain is built from TRBV20-1 and TRBJ2-7, with D maybe TRBD1 (6 bases). Per the germline V gene, CDR1 is DFQATT and CDR2 is SNEGSKA (reference sequence). The CDR3 sequence is 12 residues long. The ends were cut back, 6 bases at V and 6 bases at J, with 15 bases in the middle. As DNA, the CDR3 is TGCAGTGCACCGCCGGACAGTTCCGAGCAGTACTTC. Its protein product is CSAPPDSSEQYF.

The chain couples TRBV18 to TRBJ2-1, with 9 positions matching TRBD2. The CDR3 is made up of 16 amino acids. J lost 7 bases, V lost 1 base, and 8 bases had no gene match. The V gene's germline CDR1 is KGHSH and CDR2 LQKENI. CDR3 residues: CASSPQAGGPQNEQFF. The DNA of the CDR3 is TGTGCCAGCTCACCACAGGCGGGAGGGCCGCAGAATGAGCAGTTCTTC.

This clonotype was detected many times. This chain connects TRBV29-1 to TRBJ2-1, with 8 bases identical to TRBD2. Looked up from germline, CDR1 is SQVTM and CDR2 is ANQGSEA. The CDR3 is 18 amino acids. V shed 0 bases and J 0 bases; nucleotides not matched to a gene: 10. The CDR3 nucleotides read TGCAGCGTTGAAGATCACGAGATAGCGGGGAGCTCCTACAATGAGCAGTTCTTC. It yields the protein CSVEDHEIAGSSYNEQFF.

Concerning this clonotype itself: Just one base apart from a much larger clone, this may be a read error. V usage is TRBV5-5 and J usage is TRBJ2-7; no reliable D call. CDR1 and CDR2 from the germline V gene are SGHKS and YYEKEE (reference sequence). This CDR3 spans 12 amino acids. CDR3 bases: TGTGCCGGCAGCCAAGCAGGTGGCGAGCAGTACTTC. Protein sequence: CAGSQAGGEQYF.

This clonotype occurred many times. The V and J genes are TRBV25-1 and TRBJ1-5; D not certain. The CDR3 consists of 14 residues. The germline V gene has CDR1 MGHDK and CDR2 SYGVNS. V was pared by 3 bases and J by 7 bases, with 13 bases between. In DNA form, the CDR3 reads TGTGCCAGCAGTGAGACAAGACATCGGCAGCCCCAGCATTTT. It encodes CASSETRHRQPQHF.